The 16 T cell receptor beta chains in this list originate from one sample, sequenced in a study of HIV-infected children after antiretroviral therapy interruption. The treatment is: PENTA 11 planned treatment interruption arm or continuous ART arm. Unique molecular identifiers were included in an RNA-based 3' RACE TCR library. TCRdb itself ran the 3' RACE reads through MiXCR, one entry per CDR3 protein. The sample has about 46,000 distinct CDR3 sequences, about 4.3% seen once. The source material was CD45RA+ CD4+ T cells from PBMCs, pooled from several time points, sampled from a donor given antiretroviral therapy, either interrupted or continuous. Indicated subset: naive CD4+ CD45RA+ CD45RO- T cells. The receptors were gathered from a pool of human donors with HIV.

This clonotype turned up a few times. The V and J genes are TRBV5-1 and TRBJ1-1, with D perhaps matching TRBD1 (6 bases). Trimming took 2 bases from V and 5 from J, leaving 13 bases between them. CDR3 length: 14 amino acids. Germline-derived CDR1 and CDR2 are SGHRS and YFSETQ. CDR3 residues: CASSLVGGETEAFF. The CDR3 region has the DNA TGCGCCAGCAGCTTAGTAGGGGGGGAGACTGAAGCTTTCTTT. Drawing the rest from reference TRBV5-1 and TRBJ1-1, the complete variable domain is KAGVTQTPRYLIKTRGQQVTLSCSPISGHRSVSWYQQTPGQGLQFLFEYFSETQRNKGNFPGRFSGRQFSNSRSEMNVSTLELGDSALYLCASSLVGGETEAFFGQGTRLTVV.

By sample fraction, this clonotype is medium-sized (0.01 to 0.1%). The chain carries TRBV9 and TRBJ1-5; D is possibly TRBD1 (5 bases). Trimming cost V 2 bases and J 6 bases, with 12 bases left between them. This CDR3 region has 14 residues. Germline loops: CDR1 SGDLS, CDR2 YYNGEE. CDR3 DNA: TGTGCCAGCAGCGTGTCAGGGTCCCCTCAGCCCCAGCATTTT. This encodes CASSVSGSPQPQHF.

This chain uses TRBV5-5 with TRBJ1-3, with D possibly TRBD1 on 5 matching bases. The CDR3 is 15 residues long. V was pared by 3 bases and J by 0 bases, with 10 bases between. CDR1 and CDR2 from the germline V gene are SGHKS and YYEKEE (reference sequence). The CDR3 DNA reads TGTGCCAGCAGCTCCGCAGGGAACTCTGGAAACACCATATATTTT. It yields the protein CASSSAGNSGNTIYF.

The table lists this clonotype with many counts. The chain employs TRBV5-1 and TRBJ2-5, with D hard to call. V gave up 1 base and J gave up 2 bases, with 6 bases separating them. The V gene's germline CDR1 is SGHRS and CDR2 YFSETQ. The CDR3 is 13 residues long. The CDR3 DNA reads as TGCGCCAGCAGCTTGAGTCCTCAAGAGACCCAGTACTTC. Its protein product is CASSLSPQETQYF.

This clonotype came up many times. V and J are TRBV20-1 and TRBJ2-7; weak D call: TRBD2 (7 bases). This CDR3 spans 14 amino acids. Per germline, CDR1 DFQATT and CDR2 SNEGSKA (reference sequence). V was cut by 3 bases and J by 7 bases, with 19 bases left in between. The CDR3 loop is CSARSVGGPGEQYF. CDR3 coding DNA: TGCAGTGCTAGGTCTGTGGGGGGGCCGGGGGAGCAGTACTTC.

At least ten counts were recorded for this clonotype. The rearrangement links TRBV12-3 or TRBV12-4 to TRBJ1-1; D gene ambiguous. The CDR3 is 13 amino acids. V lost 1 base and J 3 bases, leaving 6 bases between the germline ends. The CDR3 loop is CASSLGSDTEAFF. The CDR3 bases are TGTGCCAGCAGTTTAGGATCGGACACTGAAGCTTTCTTT.

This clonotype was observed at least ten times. The CDR3 protein is CAWSVGQDGSPLHF. CDR3 nucleotide sequence: TGTGCCTGGAGTGTAGGGCAGGACGGCTCACCCCTCCACTTT. The V and J genes are TRBV30 and TRBJ1-6; D ambiguous. This CDR3 is built from 14 residues. The germline gives CDR1 GTSNPN, CDR2 SVGIG (reference sequence). V was pared by 0 bases and J by 10 bases, with 13 bases between.

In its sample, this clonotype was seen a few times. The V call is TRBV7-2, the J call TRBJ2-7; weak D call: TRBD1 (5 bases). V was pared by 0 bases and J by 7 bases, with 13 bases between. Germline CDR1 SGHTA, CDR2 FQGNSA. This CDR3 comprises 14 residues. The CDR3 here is CASSLAGPLQEQYF. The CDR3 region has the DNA TGTGCCAGCAGCTTAGCGGGGCCGCTGCAAGAGCAGTACTTC. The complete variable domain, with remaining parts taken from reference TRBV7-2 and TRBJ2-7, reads GAGVSQSPSNKVTEKGKDVELRCDPISGHTALYWYRQSLGQGLEFLIYFQGNSAPDKSGLPSDRFSAERTGGSVSTLTIQRTQQEDSAVYLCASSLAGPLQEQYFGPGTRLTVT.

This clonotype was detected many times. CDR3 in amino acids: CASSSTGGDTQYF. DNA for the CDR3: TGCGCCAGCAGCTCCACCGGGGGGGATACGCAGTATTTT. V gene TRBV5-1 combines with J gene TRBJ2-3, with TRBD2 matching over 7 bases. The germline V gene encodes CDR1 SGHRS and CDR2 YFSETQ. The ends lost 3 bases at V and 6 bases at J; junction bases unmatched: 4. The CDR3 is 13 residues long.

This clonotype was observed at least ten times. The CDR3 nucleotides are TGTGCCAGCAGCCCCCGAGGGGTAGGACCCCTCCACTTT. Translated, it gives CASSPRGVGPLHF. The V gene is TRBV11-2, the J gene TRBJ1-6; possible D gene TRBD1, 5 bases. Germline loops: CDR1 SGHAT, CDR2 FQNNGV. The CDR3 consists of 13 residues. V was cut by 5 bases and J by 12 bases, with 14 bases left in between.

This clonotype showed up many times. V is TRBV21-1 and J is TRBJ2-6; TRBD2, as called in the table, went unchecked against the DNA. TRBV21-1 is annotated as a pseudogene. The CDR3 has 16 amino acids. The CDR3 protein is CASSKTILSGANVLTF. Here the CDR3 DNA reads TGTGCCAGCAGCAAGACTATTCTCTCTGGGGCCAACGTCCTGACTTTC.

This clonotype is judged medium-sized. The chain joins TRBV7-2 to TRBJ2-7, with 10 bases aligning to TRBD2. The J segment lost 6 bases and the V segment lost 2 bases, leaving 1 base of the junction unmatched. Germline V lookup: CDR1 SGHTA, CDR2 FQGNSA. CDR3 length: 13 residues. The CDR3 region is CASSLRTSGEQYF. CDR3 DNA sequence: TGTGCCAGCAGCTTAAGGACTAGCGGCGAGCAGTACTTC.

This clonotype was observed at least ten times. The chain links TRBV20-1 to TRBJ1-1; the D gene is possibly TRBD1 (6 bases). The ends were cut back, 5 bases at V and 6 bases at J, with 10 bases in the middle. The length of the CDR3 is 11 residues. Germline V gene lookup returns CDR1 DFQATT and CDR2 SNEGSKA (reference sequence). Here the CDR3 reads CSAPEGAEAFF. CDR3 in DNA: TGCAGTGCTCCCGAGGGGGCTGAAGCTTTCTTT.

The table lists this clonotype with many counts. Written as DNA, the CDR3 is TGTGCCAGCAGTTCCGGGACAGACCCCTACGAGCAGTACTTC. Its translation: CASSSGTDPYEQYF. The genes are TRBV6-5 and TRBJ2-7, with 7 bases aligning to TRBD1. Trimming cost V 4 bases and J 2 bases; bases outside gene matches: 5. In germline, CDR1 is MNHEY, CDR2 SVGAGI. The CDR3 spans 14 residues.

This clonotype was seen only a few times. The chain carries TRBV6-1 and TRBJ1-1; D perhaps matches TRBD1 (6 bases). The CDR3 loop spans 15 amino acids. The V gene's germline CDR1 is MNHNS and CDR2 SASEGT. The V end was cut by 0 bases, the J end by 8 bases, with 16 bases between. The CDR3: CASSEAGPSTGEAFF. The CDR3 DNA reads TGTGCCAGCAGTGAAGCGGGACCATCCACAGGGGAAGCTTTCTTT.

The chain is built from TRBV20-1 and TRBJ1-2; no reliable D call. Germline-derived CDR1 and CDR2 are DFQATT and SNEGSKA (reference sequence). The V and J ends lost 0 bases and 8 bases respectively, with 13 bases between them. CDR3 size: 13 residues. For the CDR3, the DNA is TGCAGTGCTAGAGATTTCATCCTGGGCGGCTACACCTTC. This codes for CSARDFILGGYTF.